One sample yielded the 32 T cell receptor beta chains listed below, sequenced in a study of T cells in Graves' hyperthyroidism and ophthalmopathy. Amplified TCR beta CDR3 regions came from RNA transcripts. First-round RT-PCR targeting the TCR CDR3 was performed with the HTBI primer set. Each CDR3 protein is one row after TCRdb ran MiXCR on the multiplex PCR reads. This sample yields fewer than 450,000 distinct CDR3 sequences, of which roughly 15% are seen a single time; around 20% belongs to the top ten. The sequenced sample was blood. The receptors derive from a woman aged 55-70 years with Graves' ophthalmopathy.

In this sample, this clonotype turned up many times. V usage is TRBV7-9 and J usage is TRBJ2-1; TRBD2 matches at 10 bases. Per germline, CDR1 SEHNR and CDR2 FQNEAQ (reference sequence). The V segment lost 2 bases and the J segment 6 bases; nucleotides outside the gene matches: 4. The CDR3 totals 15 residues. CDR3 loop: CASSLMPSGSNEQFF. CDR3 nucleotide sequence: TGTGCCAGCAGCTTAATGCCTAGCGGGAGCAATGAGCAGTTCTTC.

In this sample, this clonotype turned up a few times. V is TRBV5-4 and J is TRBJ2-5; maybe TRBD1 (8 bases). Germline V gives CDR1 SGHNT, CDR2 YYREEE (reference sequence). V dropped 4 bases and J dropped 5 bases, with 12 bases sitting between them. CDR3 length: 13 amino acids. The chain's CDR3 is CASSNRGGETQYF. CDR3 coding DNA: TGTGCCAGCAGCAACAGGGGGGGGGAGACCCAGTACTTC.

The chain links TRBV27 to TRBJ2-1, with 11 positions matching TRBD2. V lost 4 bases to trimming and J lost 10 bases; unmatched junction nucleotides: 6. The CDR3 covers 14 residues. Germline CDR1 MNHEY, CDR2 SMNVEV (reference sequence). Here the CDR3 DNA reads TGTGCCAGCAGTTCCAGACTAGCGGGAATCGAGCAGTTCTTC. Translating gives CASSSRLAGIEQFF.

In this sample, this clonotype turned up many times. The chain has TRBV24-1 and TRBJ2-2; D is possibly TRBD1 (5 bases). The CDR3 length is 12 residues. In germline, CDR1 is KGHDR, CDR2 SFDVKD. V was shortened by 4 bases and J by 7 bases, with 6 bases between the two germline ends. This CDR3 is CATSEQGGELFF. The CDR3 nucleotides read TGTGCCACCAGTGAGCAGGGCGGGGAGCTGTTTTTT.

This clonotype showed up many times. J is TRBJ1-2 and V is TRBV5-7; weak D call: TRBD1 (5 bases). TRBV5-7 is an ORF for which the function is uncertain. The CDR3 spans 14 residues. Trimming took 2 bases from V and 3 from J, leaving 11 bases between them. As DNA, the CDR3 is TGTGCCAGCAGCTTAGGGACTTGTGACTATGGCTACACCTTC. Encoded protein: CASSLGTCDYGYTF.

The DNA for the CDR3 is TGTGCCAGCAGCCAACCCAGGGGGCGCGAAGGCTATGGCTACACCTTC. It specifies CASSQPRGREGYGYTF. The chain joins TRBV4-2 to TRBJ1-2, with 8 positions matching TRBD1. The length of the CDR3 is 16 residues. The junction had 9 bases not matched to a gene; V was cut back by 2 bases and J by 4 bases. Germline assignment: CDR1 LGHNA and CDR2 YNFKEQ.

Many counts were recorded for this clonotype. V is TRBV30 and J is TRBJ2-7; D is ambiguous. Germline CDR1 GTSNPN, CDR2 SVGIG (reference sequence). Deletions cut 4 bases from V and 1 base from J, with 5 bases between. The CDR3 consists of 11 residues. The CDR3 loop is CAWTTSYEQYF. The CDR3 bases are TGTGCCTGGACTACATCCTACGAGCAGTACTTC.

CDR3 loop: CASSQAVLAGGPETQYF. The CDR3, as DNA: TGTGCCAGCAGCCAAGCGGTACTAGCGGGAGGGCCGGAGACCCAGTACTTC. This sequence joins TRBV3-1 and TRBJ2-5, with 13 bases matching TRBD2. CDR3 size: 17 residues. V gave up 1 base and J gave up 5 bases; unmatched junction bases: 7. CDR1 and CDR2 from the germline V gene are LGHDT and YNNKEL (reference sequence).

This chain joins TRBV28 and TRBJ2-2; D possibly corresponds to TRBD1 (5 bases). The CDR3 sequence is 14 residues long. V lost 5 bases, J lost 6 bases, and 13 bases lay in between. Germline V gene data show CDR1 as MDHEN and CDR2 as SYDVKM. The CDR3 DNA follows: TGTGCCAGCAGTGAAATCCCCAGGGCCGGGGAGCTGTTTTTT. It yields the protein CASSEIPRAGELFF.

In its sample, this clonotype was seen a few times. V is TRBV3-1 and J is TRBJ2-1; 10 bases line up with TRBD2. The junction had 4 bases not matched to a gene; V was cut back by 0 bases and J by 14 bases. The CDR3 is made up of 13 amino acids. The germline gives CDR1 LGHDT, CDR2 YNNKEL (reference sequence). CDR3 bases: TGTGCCAGCAGCCAAGATTTCCTAGCGGGAGAGTTCTTC. Protein product: CASSQDFLAGEFF.

This chain joins TRBV24-1 and TRBJ2-1; D is possibly TRBD2 (6 bases). The CDR3 sequence is 13 residues long. Germline lookup yields CDR1 KGHDR and CDR2 SFDVKD. With 4 bases removed from V and 5 bases from J, the gap between germline ends came to 8 bases. The chain's CDR3 is CATSDPGDNEQFF. CDR3 coding DNA: TGTGCCACCAGTGACCCGGGGGACAATGAGCAGTTCTTC.

This clonotype was seen many times. This chain joins TRBV6-1 and TRBJ1-1; no clear D. The germline CDR1 and CDR2 sequences are MNHNS and SASEGT. The CDR3 contains 12 residues. The V end lost 6 bases, the J end lost 8 bases, and 13 bases lay between the germline ends. CDR3 sequence reads: CASSFLTDEAFF. DNA for the CDR3: TGTGCCAGCAGCTTCCTTACAGACGAAGCTTTCTTT.

This clonotype showed up many times. CDR3 DNA sequence: TGTGCCAGCAGCTTGGTCGGGACACCGAACACTGAAGCTTTCTTT. This encodes CASSLVGTPNTEAFF. The chain uses TRBV5-6 and TRBJ1-1, with D perhaps matching TRBD1 (6 bases). The CDR3 sequence is 15 residues long. In germline, CDR1 is SGHDT, CDR2 YYEEEE. The V end lost 0 bases, the J end lost 1 base, and 10 bases lay between the germline ends.

This clonotype has at least ten counts. The chain combines TRBV7-9 with TRBJ2-7; D is undetermined. The germline V gene has CDR1 SEHNR and CDR2 FQNEAQ (reference sequence). This CDR3 comprises 13 residues. The ends were cut back, 1 base at V and 6 bases at J, with 10 bases in the middle. In nucleotides, the CDR3 is TGTGCCAGCAGCTTAGGAATAAGTGGCGAGCAGTACTTC. This sequence encodes CASSLGISGEQYF.

At least ten counts were recorded for this clonotype. This chain links TRBV3-1 with TRBJ2-7, with 7 bases aligning to TRBD2. This CDR3 has 14 residues. V dropped 3 bases and J dropped 4; count of bases not matched to a gene: 6. In germline, CDR1 is LGHDT, CDR2 YNNKEL (reference sequence). CDR3 nucleotide sequence: TGTGCCAGCAGCCATGGCGGGAGCAGGTACGAGCAGTACTTC. It yields the protein CASSHGGSRYEQYF.

There are a few counts of this clonotype. The genes are TRBV6-1 and TRBJ2-3, with a tentative D call TRBD2 (5 bases). Germline V gene lookup returns CDR1 MNHNS and CDR2 SASEGT. The CDR3 is 15 residues long. Trimming removed 3 bases from V and 0 bases from J, with 10 bases in between. This chain's CDR3 is CASSEASFSTDTQYF. Written as DNA, the CDR3 is TGTGCCAGCAGTGAGGCTAGCTTCAGCACAGATACGCAGTATTTT.

This clonotype appeared a few times. This chain joins TRBV20-1 and TRBJ2-7; D unclear. This CDR3 is built from 14 residues. The germline V gene has CDR1 DFQATT and CDR2 SNEGSKA (reference sequence). V lost 3 bases and J 2 bases, leaving 14 bases between the germline ends. The CDR3 is CSARLDLSTYEQYF. In DNA, the CDR3 is TGCAGTGCTAGGCTAGACCTCTCTACCTACGAGCAGTACTTC.

This clonotype was detected ten times or more. The chain has TRBV29-1 and TRBJ2-7; no clear D. Germline values: CDR1 SQVTM, CDR2 ANQGSEA. CDR3 size: 13 residues. V lost 0 bases and J 0 bases, leaving 6 bases between the germline ends. CDR3 loop: CSVEESNSYEQYF. The CDR3 DNA follows: TGCAGCGTTGAAGAGAGCAACTCCTACGAGCAGTACTTC.

The V and J genes are TRBV2 and TRBJ1-5; 11 bases align to TRBD1. From germline, CDR1 is SNHLY and CDR2 FYNNEI. The CDR3 runs 17 residues. J lost 1 base, V lost 7 bases, and 9 bases had no gene match. CDR3 sequence (DNA): TGTGCCAGCAACCTAGTCGGGACAGGGGGGAGCAATCAGCCCCAGCATTTT. Protein: CASNLVGTGGSNQPQHF.

The table lists this clonotype with many counts. The V and J genes are TRBV28 and TRBJ2-6, with D possibly matching TRBD1 (6 bases). The germline V gene has CDR1 MDHEN and CDR2 SYDVKM. Between the trimmed V and J ends, which lost 7 bases and 2 bases, there was a span of 12 bases. The CDR3 contains 15 residues. The CDR3 DNA sequence: TGTGCCAGCAACAAAGGGGGAGCTGGGGCCAACGTCCTGACTTTC. It encodes CASNKGGAGANVLTF.

This clonotype has a count of ten or more. V is TRBV20-1 and J is TRBJ2-7; D is possibly TRBD1 (6 bases). The germline gives CDR1 DFQATT, CDR2 SNEGSKA (reference sequence). The ends were cut back, 3 bases at V and 0 bases at J, with 12 bases in the middle. The CDR3 runs to 14 residues. CDR3 amino acids: CSARMDSPSYEQYF. The CDR3 DNA sequence: TGCAGTGCTAGGATGGACAGCCCCTCCTACGAGCAGTACTTC.

This clonotype appeared a few times. The rearrangement uses TRBV24-1 and TRBJ2-3, with D perhaps TRBD1 or TRBD2 (5 bases each). Between the trimmed V and J ends, which lost 0 bases and 3 bases, there was a span of 6 bases. Germline V gives CDR1 KGHDR, CDR2 SFDVKD. This CDR3 spans 14 amino acids. The CDR3 bases are TGTGCCACCAGTGATTTGGGGGGAACAGATACGCAGTATTTT. Translated: CATSDLGGTDTQYF.

The table lists this clonotype with a few counts. This rearrangement joins TRBV28 to TRBJ1-5; D unclear. This CDR3 contains 13 residues. Germline V CDR1 and CDR2: MDHEN, SYDVKM. The V and J ends lost 6 bases and 4 bases respectively, with 10 bases between them. In DNA, the CDR3 is TGTGCCAGCAGGCAAGGCTGGAATCAGCCCCAGCATTTT. This translates into CASRQGWNQPQHF.

This clonotype was detected many times. J is TRBJ2-2 and V is TRBV20-1; 10 nucleotides agree with TRBD2. CDR1 is DFQATT, CDR2 SNEGSKA, per germline (reference sequence). V lost 5 bases and J lost 4; bases outside the gene matches: 19. The CDR3 spans 19 residues. Here the CDR3 reads CSAPYSGRGGLASTGELFF. In DNA, the CDR3 is TGCAGTGCTCCGTACTCGGGACGAGGGGGACTAGCGAGCACCGGGGAGCTGTTTTTT.

This clonotype was picked up many times. The chain is built from TRBV28 and TRBJ2-3; D might be TRBD2 (5 bases). The germline V and J ends were trimmed by 6 bases and 0 bases, with 13 bases remaining between them. The length of the CDR3 is 15 residues. Germline loops: CDR1 MDHEN, CDR2 SYDVKM. In nucleotides, the CDR3 is TGTGCCAGCAGCCTGGACTCGCTTAGCACAGATACGCAGTATTTT. This translates into CASSLDSLSTDTQYF.

This chain connects TRBV10-3 to TRBJ2-7; 8 nucleotides match TRBD1. With 3 bases clipped from V and 6 bases from J, the junction kept 10 bases outside the gene matches. Germline V lookup: CDR1 ENHRY, CDR2 SYGVKD. The CDR3 totals 15 residues. The CDR3 here is CAISEPWTGFAEQYF. The CDR3 nucleotides are TGTGCCATCAGTGAACCCTGGACAGGGTTTGCCGAGCAGTACTTC.

This chain links TRBV15 with TRBJ2-7; the D is unclear. The CDR3 totals 14 residues. Trimming took off 0 bases at V and 1 base at J, with 7 bases between the two ends. Germline assignment: CDR1 LNHNV and CDR2 YYDKDF (reference sequence). The CDR3 loop reads CATSRDRQSYEQYF. CDR3 DNA: TGTGCCACCAGCAGAGACCGGCAGTCCTACGAGCAGTACTTC.

This clonotype was seen at least ten times. V usage is TRBV27 and J usage is TRBJ2-5, with D perhaps assigned TRBD1 or TRBD2 (5 bases each). The CDR3 runs 12 residues. Trimming took off 4 bases at V and 5 bases at J, with 8 bases between the two ends. Germline values: CDR1 MNHEY, CDR2 SMNVEV (reference sequence). The CDR3 reads CASSSGDETQYF. CDR3 in DNA: TGTGCCAGCAGTTCCGGGGACGAGACCCAGTACTTC.

This clonotype has more than one count but fewer than ten. The rearrangement joins TRBV28 to TRBJ1-2, with 8 bases that match TRBD1. Germline values: CDR1 MDHEN, CDR2 SYDVKM. V lost 2 bases to trimming and J lost 5 bases; unmatched junction nucleotides: 4. The CDR3 contains 14 residues. CDR3 amino acids: CASSLDRGYYGYTF. Written as DNA, the CDR3 is TGTGCCAGCAGTTTAGACAGGGGTTATTATGGCTACACCTTC.

This clonotype was observed many times. The chain recombines TRBV7-2 with TRBJ2-1; D unclear. Trimming pared 1 base from V and 5 bases from J, leaving 12 bases between. The CDR3 totals 15 residues. CDR1 is SGHTA and CDR2 is FQGNSA in the germline V gene. The CDR3 region is CASSLGISANNEQFF. Written as DNA, the CDR3 is TGTGCCAGCAGCTTAGGCATCTCGGCTAACAATGAGCAGTTCTTC.

The chain recombines TRBV20-1 with TRBJ2-7, with 14 bases identical to TRBD2. The CDR3 covers 15 residues. V shed 3 bases, J shed 2 bases, and the junction held 3 bases outside the gene matches. The germline V gene encodes CDR1 DFQATT and CDR2 SNEGSKA (reference sequence). The CDR3 nucleotides read TGCAGTGCTAGCGCGGGACTAGCGGGGGCCTACGAGCAGTACTTC. Protein sequence: CSASAGLAGAYEQYF.

This chain uses TRBV4-1 with TRBJ2-1; 7 positions match TRBD2. The CDR3 runs 15 residues. With V trimmed by 6 bases and J by 0 bases, 5 bases remained unmatched. The germline CDR1 and CDR2 sequences are MGHRA and YSYEKL. In DNA form, the CDR3 reads TGCGCCAGCAGTCCACTAGCGTCCTCCTACAATGAGCAGTTCTTC. It is translated as CASSPLASSYNEQFF.